Presented here are 9 T cell receptor beta chains from one specimen sequenced in a study of blood T cells in healthy people across ages. The use of a sample-barcoded 5' primer and a J-beta primer mix characterized a second PCR of roughly 6 to 11 cycles. MiXCR was run by TCRdb on the 5' RACE reads, yielding one entry per CDR3 protein. The sample has hundreds of thousands of distinct CDR3 sequences; 56% are singletons. Sequenced sample: blood. The receptors here all came from a man aged 40-55 years in good health.

In its sample, this clonotype was seen a few times. This chain links TRBV27 with TRBJ2-1, with 11 bases lining up with TRBD2. The CDR3 has 14 amino acids. CDR1 and CDR2 from the germline V gene are MNHEY and SMNVEV (reference sequence). Germline trimming cut 5 bases from V and 7 bases from J; bases unmatched to any gene: 4. Here the CDR3 DNA reads TGTGCCAGCAGTACCCCTAGCGGGAGGAATGAGCAGTTCTTC. Protein: CASSTPSGRNEQFF.

The V call is TRBV28, the J call TRBJ2-3; maybe TRBD1 (6 bases). This CDR3 comprises 16 residues. Trimming cost V 7 bases and J 0 bases, with 17 bases left between them. Germline V CDR1 and CDR2: MDHEN, SYDVKM. Here the CDR3 DNA reads TGTGCCAGCACCTCGGCAGGGGCTACTAGCACAGATACGCAGTATTTT. It specifies CASTSAGATSTDTQYF. The full variable domain, in which reference TRBV28 and TRBJ2-3 provide the parts outside the CDR3, is DVKVTQSSRYLVKRTGEKVFLECVQDMDHENMFWYRQDPGLGLRLIYFSYDVKMKEKGDIPEGYSVSREKKERFSLILESASTNQTSMYLCASTSAGATSTDTQYFGPGTRLTVL.

This clonotype showed up just a few times. The V gene is TRBV24-1, the J gene TRBJ2-5; 9 bases map to TRBD2. The V and J ends lost 0 bases and 5 bases, in that order; junction bases with no gene match: 6. The germline gives CDR1 KGHDR, CDR2 SFDVKD. This CDR3 comprises 16 residues. The CDR3 nucleotides read TGTGCCACCAGTGATTTGAGAGCGGGAGGTCGGGAGACCCAGTACTTC. Its translation: CATSDLRAGGRETQYF.

This chain uses TRBV12-3 or TRBV12-4 with TRBJ2-3, with no clear D. V lost 6 bases and J lost 5, with 15 bases in between. The CDR3 spans 14 residues. CDR3 DNA sequence: TGTGCCAGCAGCTCGCCGGGCAAGGTAGATACGCAGTATTTT. It specifies CASSSPGKVDTQYF.

The chain has TRBV4-2 and TRBJ2-2, with D perhaps TRBD2 (5 bases). V was clipped by 4 bases and J by 3 bases, with 12 bases between them. Germline V lookup: CDR1 LGHNA, CDR2 YNFKEQ. This CDR3 is 15 amino acids long. The CDR3 sequence is CASSRQAADTGELFF. The CDR3 region has the DNA TGTGCCAGCAGCCGACAAGCGGCGGACACCGGGGAGCTGTTTTTT.

The chain recombines TRBV7-8 with TRBJ2-1; D may be TRBD1 (7 bases). The CDR3 is 18 residues long. V was pared by 2 bases and J by 5 bases, with 22 bases between. Per germline, CDR1 SGHVS and CDR2 FQNEAQ. CDR3 region: CASSLYHGAGQSNNEQFF. The DNA of the CDR3 is TGTGCCAGCAGCTTATATCATGGCGCGGGACAGTCAAACAATGAGCAGTTCTTC. Based on the CDR3 plus reference TRBV7-8 and TRBJ2-1, the full variable domain is GAGVSQSPRYKVAKRGQDVALRCDPISGHVSLFWYQQALGQGPEFLTYFQNEAQLDKSGLPSDRFFAERPEGSVSTLKIQRTQQEDSAVYLCASSLYHGAGQSNNEQFFGPGTRLTVL.

This clonotype has a handful of counts. The J gene is TRBJ2-1, the V gene TRBV7-2; TRBD2 matches at 8 bases. Germline V gives CDR1 SGHTA, CDR2 FQGNSA. This CDR3 spans 14 amino acids. Trimming removed 5 bases from V and 4 bases from J; junction bases left unmatched: 4. The CDR3 sequence: CASSVRLAYNEQFF. The CDR3 coding sequence is TGTGCCAGCAGCGTTAGACTAGCGTACAATGAGCAGTTCTTC.

The chain links TRBV25-1 to TRBJ2-1; 7 bases are a match to TRBD2. The CDR3 runs to 16 residues. Trimming cost V 0 bases and J 5 bases; bases outside gene matches: 7. CDR1 is MGHDK and CDR2 is SYGVNS in the germline V gene. The CDR3 sequence is CASSEYQRDGHNEQFF. Written as DNA, the CDR3 is TGTGCCAGCAGTGAATATCAGCGGGACGGACACAATGAGCAGTTCTTC. Full variable domain (missing parts from reference TRBV25-1 and TRBJ2-1): EADIYQTPRYLVIGTGKKITLECSQTMGHDKMYWYQQDPGMELHLIHYSYGVNSTEKGDLSSESTVSRIRTEHFPLTLESARPSHTSQYLCASSEYQRDGHNEQFFGPGTRLTVL.

This clonotype was seen only a few times. J is TRBJ2-5 and V is TRBV4-1, with 9 positions matching TRBD2. The CDR3 covers 14 residues. With V trimmed by 5 bases and J by 5 bases, 6 bases remained unmatched. The germline V gene has CDR1 MGHRA and CDR2 YSYEKL. The CDR3 region is CASSAGGGAETQYF. DNA of the CDR3: TGCGCCAGCAGCGCGGGAGGGGGCGCGGAGACCCAGTACTTC.